This TCR beta chain was profiled in a study of CD8 T cells in ankylosing spondylitis. This clonotype was counted many times. Using its own MiXCR run on the 5' RACE reads, TCRdb lists one record per CDR3 protein. The table lists around 150,000 distinct CDR3 sequences, 5.5% to 7.5% of them singletons. Unmatched junction bases numbered 6, after V lost 6 bases and J lost 6 bases. The CDR3 contains 13 residues. Per the germline V gene, CDR1 is MNHNS and CDR2 is SASEGT. Material: blood, either unsorted or a sorted T cell fraction (not recorded which). V gene TRBV6-1 combines with J gene TRBJ1-2; 8 nucleotides agree with TRBD1. The sequence was obtained from a female donor with ankylosing spondylitis or in good health (not recorded which). In DNA, the CDR3 is TGTGCCAGCAGACCGGGACAGGCCCATGGCTACACCTTC. The encoded protein is CASRPGQAHGYTF.